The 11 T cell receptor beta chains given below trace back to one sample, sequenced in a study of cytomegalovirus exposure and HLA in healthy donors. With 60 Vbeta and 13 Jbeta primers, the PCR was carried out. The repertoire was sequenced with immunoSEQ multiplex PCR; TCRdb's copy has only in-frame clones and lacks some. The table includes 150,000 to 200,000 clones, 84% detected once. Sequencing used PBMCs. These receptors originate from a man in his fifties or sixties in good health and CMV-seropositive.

The DNA of the CDR3 is TGTGCCAGCAGCCAGCGGCGCGTGAGGACAGGGGCTTTTAGTGGCTACACCTTC. Translated: CASSQRRVRTGAFSGYTF. The chain couples TRBV11-3 to TRBJ1-2, with 9 bases aligning to TRBD1. The V and J ends lost 5 bases and 7 bases, in that order; junction bases with no gene match: 20. Germline V lookup: CDR1 SGHNT, CDR2 YENEEA. The CDR3 length is 18 residues. Using reference TRBV11-3 and TRBJ1-2 for the parts outside the CDR3, the full variable domain is EAGVVQSPRYKIIEKKQPVAFWCNPISGHNTLYWYLQNLGQGPELLIRYENEEAVDDSQLPKDRFSAERLKGVDSTLKIQPAELGDSAVYLCASSQRRVRTGAFSGYTFGSGTRLTVV.

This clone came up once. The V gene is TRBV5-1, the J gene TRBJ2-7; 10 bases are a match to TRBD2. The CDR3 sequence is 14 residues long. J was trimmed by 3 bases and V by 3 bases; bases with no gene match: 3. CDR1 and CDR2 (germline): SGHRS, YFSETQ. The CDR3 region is CASSWASGGYEQYF. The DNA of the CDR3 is TGCGCCAGCAGCTGGGCTAGCGGGGGCTACGAGCAGTACTTC.

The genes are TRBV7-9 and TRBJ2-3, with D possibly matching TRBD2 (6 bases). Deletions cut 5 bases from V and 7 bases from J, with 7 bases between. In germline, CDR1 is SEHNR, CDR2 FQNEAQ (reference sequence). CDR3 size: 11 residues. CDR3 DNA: TGTGCCAGCAGCCGGGACTATACGCAGTATTTT. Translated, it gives CASSRDYTQYF. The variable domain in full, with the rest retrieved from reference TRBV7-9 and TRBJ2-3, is DTGVSQNPRHKITKRGQNVTFRCDPISEHNRLYWYRQTLGQGPEFLTYFQNEAQLEKSRLLSDRFSAERPKGSFSTLEIQRTEQGDSAMYLCASSRDYTQYFGPGTRLTVL.

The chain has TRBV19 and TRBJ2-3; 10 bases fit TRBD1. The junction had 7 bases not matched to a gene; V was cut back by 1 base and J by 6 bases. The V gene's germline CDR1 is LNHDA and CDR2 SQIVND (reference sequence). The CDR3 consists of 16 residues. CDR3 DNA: TGTGCCAGTAGTATAGGTCCCGGGACAGGGGAGGATACGCAGTATTTT. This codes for CASSIGPGTGEDTQYF.

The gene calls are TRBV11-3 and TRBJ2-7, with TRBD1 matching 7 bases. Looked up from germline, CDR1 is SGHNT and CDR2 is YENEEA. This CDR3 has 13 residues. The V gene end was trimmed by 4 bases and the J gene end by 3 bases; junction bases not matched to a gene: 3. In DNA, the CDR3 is TGTGCCAGCAGCTCGTACAGGGGCTACGAGCAGTACGTC. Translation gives CASSSYRGYEQYV.

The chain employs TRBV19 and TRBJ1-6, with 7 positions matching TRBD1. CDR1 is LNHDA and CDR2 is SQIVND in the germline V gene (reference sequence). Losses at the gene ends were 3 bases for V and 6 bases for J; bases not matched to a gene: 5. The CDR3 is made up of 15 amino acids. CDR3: CASSITGASNSPLHF. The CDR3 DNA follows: TGTGCCAGTAGTATCACAGGGGCCTCTAATTCACCCCTCCACTTT.

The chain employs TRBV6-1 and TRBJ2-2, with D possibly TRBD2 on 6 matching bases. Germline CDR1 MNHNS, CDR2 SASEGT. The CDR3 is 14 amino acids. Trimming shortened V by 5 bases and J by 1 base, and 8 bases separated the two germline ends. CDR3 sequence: CASSWGGNTGELFF. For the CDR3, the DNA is TGTGCCAGCAGTTGGGGAGGGAACACCGGGGAGCTGTTTTTT.

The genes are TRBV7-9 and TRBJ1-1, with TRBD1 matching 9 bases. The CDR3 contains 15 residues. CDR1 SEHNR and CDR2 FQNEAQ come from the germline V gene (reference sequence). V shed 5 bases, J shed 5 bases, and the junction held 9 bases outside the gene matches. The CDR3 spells CASSPPGQGRTEAFF. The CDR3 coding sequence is TGTGCCAGCAGCCCCCCGGGACAGGGAAGAACTGAAGCTTTCTTT. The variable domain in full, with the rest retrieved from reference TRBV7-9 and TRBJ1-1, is DTGVSQNPRHKITKRGQNVTFRCDPISEHNRLYWYRQTLGQGPEFLTYFQNEAQLEKSRLLSDRFSAERPKGSFSTLEIQRTEQGDSAMYLCASSPPGQGRTEAFFGQGTRLTVV.

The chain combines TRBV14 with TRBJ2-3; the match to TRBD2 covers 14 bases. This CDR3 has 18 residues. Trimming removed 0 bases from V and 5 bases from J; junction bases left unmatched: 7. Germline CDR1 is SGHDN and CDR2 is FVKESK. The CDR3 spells CASSQDGGTSGRRDTQYF. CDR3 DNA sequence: TGTGCCAGCAGCCAAGATGGGGGGACTAGCGGGAGACGAGATACGCAGTATTTT.

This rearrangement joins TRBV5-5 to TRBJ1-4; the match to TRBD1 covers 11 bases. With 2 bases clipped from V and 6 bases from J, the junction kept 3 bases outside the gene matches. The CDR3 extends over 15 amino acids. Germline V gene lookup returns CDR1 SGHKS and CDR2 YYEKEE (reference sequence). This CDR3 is CASSLGTGGDEKLFF. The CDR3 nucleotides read TGTGCCAGCAGCTTAGGGACAGGGGGAGATGAAAAACTGTTTTTT.

The CDR3 loop is CASSVGRGNTEAFF. The CDR3 coding sequence is TGTGCCAGCAGTGTGGGGCGGGGAAACACTGAAGCTTTCTTT. This chain links TRBV6-1 with TRBJ1-1; TRBD1 might be the D (5 bases). The CDR3 totals 14 residues. The germline CDR1 and CDR2 sequences are MNHNS and SASEGT. Trimming pared 4 bases from V and 2 bases from J, leaving 11 bases between.